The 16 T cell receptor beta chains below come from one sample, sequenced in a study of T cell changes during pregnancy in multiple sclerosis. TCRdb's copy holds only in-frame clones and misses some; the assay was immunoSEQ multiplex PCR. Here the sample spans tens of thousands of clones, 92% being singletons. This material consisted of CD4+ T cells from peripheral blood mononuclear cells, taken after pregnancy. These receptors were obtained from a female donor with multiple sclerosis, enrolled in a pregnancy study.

The CDR3 nucleotides read TGTGCCAGCAGCTATAACTCTGGGGCCAACGTCCTGACTTTC. Encoded protein: CASSYNSGANVLTF. The chain couples TRBV7-2 to TRBJ2-6; the D is unclear. CDR1 SGHTA and CDR2 FQGNSA come from the germline V gene. The V and J ends lost 4 bases and 0 bases respectively, with 4 bases between them. The length of the CDR3 is 14 residues.

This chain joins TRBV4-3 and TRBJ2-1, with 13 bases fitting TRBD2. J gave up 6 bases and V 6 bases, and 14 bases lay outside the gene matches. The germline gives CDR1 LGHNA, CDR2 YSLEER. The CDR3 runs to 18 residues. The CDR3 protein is CASSMGLAGLLRGNEQFF. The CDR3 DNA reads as TGCGCCAGCAGTATGGGACTAGCGGGACTTCTTAGGGGCAATGAGCAGTTCTTC.

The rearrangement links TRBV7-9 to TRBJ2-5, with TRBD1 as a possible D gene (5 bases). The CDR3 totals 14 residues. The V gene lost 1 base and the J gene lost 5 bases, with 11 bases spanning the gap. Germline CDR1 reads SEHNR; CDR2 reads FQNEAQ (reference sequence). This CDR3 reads CASSLEVRGETQYF. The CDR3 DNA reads TGTGCCAGCAGCTTAGAGGTTAGGGGCGAGACCCAGTACTTC.

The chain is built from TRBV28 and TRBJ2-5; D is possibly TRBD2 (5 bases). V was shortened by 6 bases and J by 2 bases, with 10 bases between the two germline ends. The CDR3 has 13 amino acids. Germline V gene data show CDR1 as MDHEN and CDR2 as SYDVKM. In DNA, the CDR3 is TGTGCCAGCAGAAAACTAGAACAAGAGACCCAGTACTTC. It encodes CASRKLEQETQYF.

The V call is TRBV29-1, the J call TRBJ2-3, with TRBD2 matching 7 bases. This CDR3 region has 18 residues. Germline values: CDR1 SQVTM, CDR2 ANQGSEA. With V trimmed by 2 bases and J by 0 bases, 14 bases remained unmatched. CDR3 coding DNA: TGCAGCGTTGAATCGGGGGGAGATGTGGGATTGAGCACAGATACGCAGTATTTT. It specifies CSVESGGDVGLSTDTQYF.

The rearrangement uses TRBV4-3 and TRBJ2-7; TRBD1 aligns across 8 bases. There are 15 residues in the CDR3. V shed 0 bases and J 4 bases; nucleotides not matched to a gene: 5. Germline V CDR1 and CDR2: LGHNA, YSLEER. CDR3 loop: CASSQEPGGKYEQYF. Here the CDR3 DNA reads TGCGCCAGCAGCCAAGAACCAGGGGGCAAGTACGAGCAGTACTTC.

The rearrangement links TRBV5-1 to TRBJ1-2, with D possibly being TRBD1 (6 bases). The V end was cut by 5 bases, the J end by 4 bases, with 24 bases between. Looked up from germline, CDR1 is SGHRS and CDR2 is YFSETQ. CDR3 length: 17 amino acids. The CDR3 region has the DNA TGCGCCAGCAGGAAAGAAGGGGTGCAGGGGCCGGGCTATGGCTACACCTTC. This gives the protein CASRKEGVQGPGYGYTF.

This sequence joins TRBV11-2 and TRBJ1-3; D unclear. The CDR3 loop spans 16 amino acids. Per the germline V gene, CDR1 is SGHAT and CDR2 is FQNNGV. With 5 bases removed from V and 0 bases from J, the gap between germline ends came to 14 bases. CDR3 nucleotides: TGTGCCAGCAGCCTAGTCGGAGGCAACTCTGGAAACACCATATATTTT. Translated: CASSLVGGNSGNTIYF.

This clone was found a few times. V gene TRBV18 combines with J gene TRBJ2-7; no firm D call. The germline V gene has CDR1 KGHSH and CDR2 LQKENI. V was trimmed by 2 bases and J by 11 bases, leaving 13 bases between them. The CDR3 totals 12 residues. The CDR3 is CASSPFDKSKYF. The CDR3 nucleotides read TGTGCCAGCTCACCATTTGACAAGAGCAAGTACTTC.

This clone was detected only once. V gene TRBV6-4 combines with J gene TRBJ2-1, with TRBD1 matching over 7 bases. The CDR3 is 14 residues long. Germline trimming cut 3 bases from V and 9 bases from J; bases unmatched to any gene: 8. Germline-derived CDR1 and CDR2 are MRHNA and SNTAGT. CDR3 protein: CASSELPGGGEQFF. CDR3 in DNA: TGTGCCAGCAGTGAACTCCCAGGGGGTGGTGAGCAGTTCTTC.

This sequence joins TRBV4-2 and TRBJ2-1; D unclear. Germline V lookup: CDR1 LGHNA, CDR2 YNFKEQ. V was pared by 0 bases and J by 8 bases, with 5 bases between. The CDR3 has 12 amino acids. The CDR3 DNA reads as TGTGCCAGCAGCCAAGATCTTGATGAGCAGTTCTTC. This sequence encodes CASSQDLDEQFF.

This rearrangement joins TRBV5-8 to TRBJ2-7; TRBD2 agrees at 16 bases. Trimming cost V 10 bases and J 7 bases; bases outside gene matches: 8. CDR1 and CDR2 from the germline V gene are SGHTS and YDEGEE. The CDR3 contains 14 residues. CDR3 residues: CAGKQGLAGGEQYF. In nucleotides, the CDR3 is TGTGCCGGAAAACAGGGACTAGCGGGAGGGGAGCAGTACTTC.

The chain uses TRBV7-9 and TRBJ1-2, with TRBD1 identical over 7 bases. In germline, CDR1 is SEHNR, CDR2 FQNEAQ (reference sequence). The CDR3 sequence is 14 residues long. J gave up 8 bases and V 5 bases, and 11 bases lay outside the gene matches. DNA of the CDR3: TGTGCCAGCAGCCGGGCGGGGACAGCTGAAGGCTACACCTTC. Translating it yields CASSRAGTAEGYTF. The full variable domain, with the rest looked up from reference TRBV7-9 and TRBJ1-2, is DTGVSQNPRHKITKRGQNVTFRCDPISEHNRLYWYRQTLGQGPEFLTYFQNEAQLEKSRLLSDRFSAERPKGSFSTLEIQRTEQGDSAMYLCASSRAGTAEGYTFGSGTRLTVV.

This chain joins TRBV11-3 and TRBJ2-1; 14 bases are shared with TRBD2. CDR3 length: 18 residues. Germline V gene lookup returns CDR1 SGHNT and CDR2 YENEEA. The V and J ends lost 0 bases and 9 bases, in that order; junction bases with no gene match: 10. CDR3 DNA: TGTGCCAGCAGCTTAGAGGGACTAGCGGGAGTAGTCCCCCCTGAGCAGTTCTTC. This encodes CASSLEGLAGVVPPEQFF.

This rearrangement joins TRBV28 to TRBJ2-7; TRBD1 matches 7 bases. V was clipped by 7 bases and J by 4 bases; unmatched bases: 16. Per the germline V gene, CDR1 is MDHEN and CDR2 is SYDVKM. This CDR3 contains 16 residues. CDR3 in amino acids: CASKGARKTGQYEQYF. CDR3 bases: TGTGCCAGCAAAGGGGCCCGTAAGACAGGGCAGTACGAGCAGTACTTC.

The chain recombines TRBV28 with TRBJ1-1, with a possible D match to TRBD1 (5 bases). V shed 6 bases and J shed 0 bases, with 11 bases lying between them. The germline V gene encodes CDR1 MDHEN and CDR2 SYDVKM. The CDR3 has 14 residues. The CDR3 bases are TGTGCCAGCAGAGTAGGGGTCATGAACACTGAAGCTTTCTTT. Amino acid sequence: CASRVGVMNTEAFF.